This paragraph covers one T cell receptor (beta chain) sequence. The data stem from a study of blood T cell repertoires in COVID-19. The repertoire was sequenced with immunoSEQ multiplex PCR; TCRdb's copy has only in-frame clones and lacks some. The sample shows about 250,000 clones, about 85% of them seen only once. Enrollment of patients from Seattle took place during active infection, with longitudinal follow-up. Germline V gene data show CDR1 as SGHVS and CDR2 as FNYEAQ. The CDR3 contains 16 residues. The V gene end was trimmed by 1 base and the J gene end by 5 bases; junction bases not matched to a gene: 5.

The rearrangement uses TRBV7-6 and TRBJ1-4; 9 bases are a match to TRBD1. The sequencing input was peripheral blood. The sequence was collected from a human donor with COVID-19, enrolled during active disease. The donor label of this sample is uncertain. The CDR3 coding sequence is TGTGCCAGCAGCTTAGACCCCGGGACAGGGAATGAAAAACTGTTTTTT. Translation: CASSLDPGTGNEKLFF.